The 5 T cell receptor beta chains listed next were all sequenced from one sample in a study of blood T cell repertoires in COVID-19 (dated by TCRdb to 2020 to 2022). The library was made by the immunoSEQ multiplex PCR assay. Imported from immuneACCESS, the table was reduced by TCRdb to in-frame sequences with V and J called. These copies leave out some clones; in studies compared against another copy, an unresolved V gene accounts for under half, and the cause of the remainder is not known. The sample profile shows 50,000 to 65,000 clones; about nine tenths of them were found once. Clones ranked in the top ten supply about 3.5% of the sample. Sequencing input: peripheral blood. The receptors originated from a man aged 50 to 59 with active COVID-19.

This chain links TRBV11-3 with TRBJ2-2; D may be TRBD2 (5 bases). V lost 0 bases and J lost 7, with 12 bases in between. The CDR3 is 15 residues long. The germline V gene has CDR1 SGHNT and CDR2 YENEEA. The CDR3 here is CASSLEDGEGGELFF. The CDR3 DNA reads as TGTGCCAGCAGCTTAGAGGACGGGGAAGGCGGGGAGCTGTTTTTT.

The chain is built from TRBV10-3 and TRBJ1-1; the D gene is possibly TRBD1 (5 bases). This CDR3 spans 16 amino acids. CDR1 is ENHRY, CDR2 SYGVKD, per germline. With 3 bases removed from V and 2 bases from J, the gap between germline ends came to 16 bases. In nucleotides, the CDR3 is TGTGCCATCAGTGAAGGAGGGGCTAAGAAAAACACTGAAGCTTTCTTT. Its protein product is CAISEGGAKKNTEAFF.

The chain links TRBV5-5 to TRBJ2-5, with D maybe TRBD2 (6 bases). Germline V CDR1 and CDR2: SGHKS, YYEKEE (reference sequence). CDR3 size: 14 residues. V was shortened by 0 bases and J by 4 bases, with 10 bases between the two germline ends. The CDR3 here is CASSLAVGGETQYF. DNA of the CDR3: TGTGCCAGCAGCTTGGCCGTCGGGGGAGAGACCCAGTACTTC.

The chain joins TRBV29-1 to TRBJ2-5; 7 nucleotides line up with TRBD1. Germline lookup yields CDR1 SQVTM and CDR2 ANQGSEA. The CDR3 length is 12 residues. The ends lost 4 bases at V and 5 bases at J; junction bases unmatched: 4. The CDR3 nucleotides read TGCAGCGTTGGACAGGGATCCGAGACCCAGTACTTC. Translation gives CSVGQGSETQYF.

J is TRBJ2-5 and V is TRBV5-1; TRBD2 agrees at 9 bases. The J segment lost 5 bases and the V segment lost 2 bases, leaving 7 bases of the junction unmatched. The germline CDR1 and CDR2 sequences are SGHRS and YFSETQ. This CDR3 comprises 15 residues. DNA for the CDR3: TGCGCCAGCAGCTTTAGCGGGAGCGCTGAGGAGACCCAGTACTTC. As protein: CASSFSGSAEETQYF. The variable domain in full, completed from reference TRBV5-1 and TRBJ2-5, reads KAGVTQTPRYLIKTRGQQVTLSCSPISGHRSVSWYQQTPGQGLQFLFEYFSETQRNKGNFPGRFSGRQFSNSRSEMNVSTLELGDSALYLCASSFSGSAEETQYFGPGTRLLVL.